Shown below are 30 T cell receptor beta chains from a single sample sequenced in a study of memory CD8 T cells in hepatitis C reinfection. Sequencing was performed with immunoSEQ multiplex PCR; in TCRdb, only in-frame clones are kept and a portion is missing. This sample yields approximately 46,000 clones, of which 89% are seen a single time; more than 0.65% belongs to the top ten. Time point specified: late/post reinfection, 12 to 24 weeks after detection. The sorted cells went straight to TCR sequencing with no prior in vitro expansion. The sample was naive CD8+ T cells sorted from blood. Receptors were obtained from a man aged 18 to 35 with hepatitis C virus infection.

This clone is a singleton in its sample. The chain uses TRBV19 and TRBJ1-4, with D possibly matching TRBD1 (6 bases). The V end was cut by 7 bases, the J end by 0 bases, with 12 bases between. The CDR3 spans 15 residues. CDR1 and CDR2 from the germline V gene are LNHDA and SQIVND (reference sequence). The CDR3 protein is CASKGGLTTNEKLFF. CDR3 DNA: TGTGCCAGTAAGGGGGGGCTGACAACTAATGAAAAACTGTTTTTT.

Comments on this clone: The sample contains more than one DNA sequence encoding this CDR3. V usage is TRBV27 and J usage is TRBJ1-1; no firm D call. Trimming stripped 6 bases from V and 2 bases from J, with 16 bases between. The CDR3 totals 15 residues. In germline, CDR1 is MNHEY, CDR2 SMNVEV (reference sequence). The CDR3 coding sequence is TGTGCCAGCAGCTTAAATCGACTTCTCAACACTGAAGCTTTCTTT. It specifies CASSLNRLLNTEAFF.

This clone was counted a single time. This chain connects TRBV2 to TRBJ2-1; possible D gene TRBD1, 6 bases. The ends were cut back, 4 bases at V and 3 bases at J, with 16 bases in the middle. CDR3 size: 16 residues. Germline loops: CDR1 SNHLY, CDR2 FYNNEI. The CDR3 is CASSGSKQGNYNEQFF. For the CDR3, the DNA is TGTGCCAGCAGTGGATCTAAACAGGGCAACTACAATGAGCAGTTCTTC.

This chain uses TRBV29-1 with TRBJ2-7; a possible D gene is TRBD2 (6 bases). Trimming pared 0 bases from V and 4 bases from J, leaving 13 bases between. The germline V gene encodes CDR1 SQVTM and CDR2 ANQGSEA. The CDR3 length is 14 residues. CDR3 sequence (DNA): TGCAGCGTTGAAGATCGCGGGGTGGAGTACGAGCAGTACTTC. Protein: CSVEDRGVEYEQYF.

J is TRBJ1-6 and V is TRBV5-1; perhaps TRBD1 as D (6 bases). This CDR3 spans 15 amino acids. The ends were cut back, 2 bases at V and 7 bases at J, with 13 bases in the middle. Germline CDR1 reads SGHRS; CDR2 reads YFSETQ. CDR3 in amino acids: CASSLKDSGNSPLHF. The DNA for the CDR3 is TGCGCCAGCAGCTTAAAGGACAGTGGGAATTCACCCCTCCACTTT.

The chain recombines TRBV4-1 with TRBJ1-2, with D unresolved. CDR3 size: 17 residues. The V end lost 0 bases, the J end lost 2 bases, and 16 bases lay between the germline ends. CDR1 MGHRA and CDR2 YSYEKL come from the germline V gene. The CDR3 nucleotides are TGCGCCAGCAGCCAAGAGGGAGGCAGAAATCAAAACTATGGCTACACCTTC. Encoded protein: CASSQEGGRNQNYGYTF.

The chain employs TRBV27 and TRBJ2-7, with 11 bases that match TRBD2. The length of the CDR3 is 16 residues. V trimming: 0 bases; J trimming: 3 bases; junction bases outside the gene matches: 4. Germline-derived CDR1 and CDR2 are MNHEY and SMNVEV (reference sequence). The CDR3 region is CASSLSIGTSGYEQYF. The CDR3 DNA sequence: TGTGCCAGCAGTTTATCGATCGGGACTAGCGGCTACGAGCAGTACTTC.

This chain joins TRBV7-6 and TRBJ2-1, with 8 bases identical to TRBD2. Germline V CDR1 and CDR2: SGHVS, FNYEAQ. J lost 0 bases, V lost 2 bases, and 6 bases had no gene match. The CDR3 totals 17 residues. The CDR3 here is CASSLISGVSSYNEQFF. The DNA for the CDR3 is TGTGCCAGCAGCTTAATTAGCGGGGTTAGCTCCTACAATGAGCAGTTCTTC.

The chain couples TRBV4-2 to TRBJ1-1; D possibly corresponds to TRBD1 (5 bases). The CDR3 is 18 amino acids. CDR1 is LGHNA and CDR2 is YNFKEQ in the germline V gene. The V and J ends lost 0 bases and 0 bases respectively, with 17 bases between them. The DNA for the CDR3 is TGTGCCAGCAGCCAAGAGGTCAACGGGGGAATGTTGAACACTGAAGCTTTCTTT. Protein sequence: CASSQEVNGGMLNTEAFF.

A single count supports this clone. The chain joins TRBV10-2 to TRBJ2-7, with 7 bases fitting TRBD2. After removal of 2 bases from V and 3 bases from J, the junction contained 4 bases not matched to a gene. The CDR3 length is 14 residues. CDR1 is WSHSY, CDR2 SAAADI, per germline. CDR3 bases: TGCGCCAGCAGTGAGACTAGCGCATTCTACGAGCAGTACTTC. It encodes CASSETSAFYEQYF.

V gene TRBV27 combines with J gene TRBJ2-3; 9 bases map to TRBD2. Trimming cost V 6 bases and J 4 bases; bases outside gene matches: 11. The CDR3 totals 16 residues. Germline CDR1 MNHEY, CDR2 SMNVEV (reference sequence). CDR3 sequence: CASRPSGGMSADTQYF. The CDR3 nucleotides read TGTGCCAGCAGACCAAGCGGGGGGATGTCGGCAGATACGCAGTATTTT.

This clone was seen more than once but under ten times. V usage is TRBV6-1 and J usage is TRBJ2-2, with 7 bases identical to TRBD2. The V gene end was trimmed by 0 bases and the J gene end by 5 bases; junction bases not matched to a gene: 9. CDR3 length: 17 residues. Germline V lookup: CDR1 MNHNS, CDR2 SASEGT. The CDR3 nucleotides read TGTGCCAGCAGTGAAGCGGGAGGGCGACTAGCTACCGGGGAGCTGTTTTTT. It is translated as CASSEAGGRLATGELFF.

The chain has TRBV11-2 and TRBJ2-1; tentatively, D is TRBD2 (6 bases). From germline, CDR1 is SGHAT and CDR2 FQNNGV. Trimming cost V 0 bases and J 4 bases, with 16 bases left between them. The CDR3 contains 17 residues. For the CDR3, the DNA is TGTGCCAGCAGCTTAGATTCATCCTATGCGGGATACAATGAGCAGTTCTTC. Protein sequence: CASSLDSSYAGYNEQFF.

This chain uses TRBV6-5 with TRBJ2-1, with TRBD2 identical over 8 bases. CDR1 is MNHEY and CDR2 is SVGAGI in the germline V gene. With 2 bases clipped from V and 6 bases from J, the junction kept 3 bases outside the gene matches. This CDR3 region has 14 residues. The CDR3 protein is CASSYTSGRNEQFF. CDR3 bases: TGTGCCAGCAGTTACACTAGCGGTCGCAATGAGCAGTTCTTC.

The chain combines TRBV4-3 with TRBJ2-1; the match to TRBD1 covers 9 bases. Per germline, CDR1 LGHNA and CDR2 YSLEER. The CDR3 is made up of 15 amino acids. V gave up 4 bases and J gave up 8 bases; unmatched junction bases: 9. CDR3 amino acids: CASSPDRGLLHEQFF. In nucleotides, the CDR3 is TGCGCCAGCAGCCCGGACAGGGGACTCCTACATGAGCAGTTCTTC.

The V gene is TRBV4-1, the J gene TRBJ2-1, with 7 nucleotides matching TRBD2. There are 13 residues in the CDR3. The V segment lost 4 bases and the J segment 9 bases; nucleotides outside the gene matches: 6. CDR1 and CDR2 from the germline V gene are MGHRA and YSYEKL. In DNA, the CDR3 is TGCGCCAGCAGCCCCTTTACGGGGGGTGAGCAGTTCTTC. Translated, it gives CASSPFTGGEQFF.

The DNA for the CDR3 is TGTGCCATCAGTGAGCAGGGGGCGCTTTACCGGGAGCTGTTTTTT. It codes for CAISEQGALYRELFF. The genes are TRBV10-3 and TRBJ2-2, with 8 bases identical to TRBD1. This CDR3 region has 15 residues. With V trimmed by 2 bases and J by 9 bases, 8 bases remained unmatched. Germline V CDR1 and CDR2: ENHRY, SYGVKD.

The genes are TRBV5-1 and TRBJ2-3, with TRBD2 identical over 14 bases. Trimming cost V 5 bases and J 0 bases; bases outside gene matches: 8. CDR3 length equals 18 residues. Germline V gives CDR1 SGHRS, CDR2 YFSETQ. The CDR3 nucleotides are TGCGCCAGCAGACCCGGACTAGCGGGGGGAGGGAGCACAGATACGCAGTATTTT. It yields the protein CASRPGLAGGGSTDTQYF.

The chain is built from TRBV15 and TRBJ2-5, with D possibly TRBD2 on 7 matching bases. The CDR3 is 15 amino acids. The germline CDR1 and CDR2 sequences are LNHNV and YYDKDF (reference sequence). V was pared by 1 base and J by 4 bases, with 13 bases between. The CDR3 sequence is CATSRATGGRETQYF. For the CDR3, the DNA is TGTGCCACCAGCAGAGCCACCGGGGGGCGAGAGACCCAGTACTTC.

The chain recombines TRBV5-1 with TRBJ2-3; 12 bases line up with TRBD1. Trimming took 2 bases from V and 1 from J; bases not matched to a gene: 8. Germline assignment: CDR1 SGHRS and CDR2 YFSETQ. This CDR3 is built from 18 residues. The CDR3 spells CASSFFGGTGGGTDTQYF. The CDR3 coding sequence is TGCGCCAGCAGCTTTTTCGGCGGGACAGGGGGCGGCACAGATACGCAGTATTTT.

The CDR3 region is CSARQGLGYTF. Here the CDR3 DNA reads TGCAGTGCTAGACAGGGGTTAGGCTACACCTTC. The chain recombines TRBV20-1 with TRBJ1-2; possibly TRBD1 for D (6 bases). Germline CDR1 DFQATT, CDR2 SNEGSKA (reference sequence). The CDR3 is 11 amino acids. V lost 2 bases, J lost 8 bases, and 9 bases lay in between.

This clone was observed a handful of times. This chain links TRBV6-6 with TRBJ2-7, with D tentatively TRBD2 (6 bases). The CDR3 contains 14 residues. V was pared by 2 bases and J by 2 bases, with 10 bases between. Per the germline V gene, CDR1 is MNHNY and CDR2 is SVGAGI (reference sequence). The CDR3 DNA reads as TGTGCCAGCAGTTACGCGGGGAATCCCTACGAGCAGTACTTC. Its protein is CASSYAGNPYEQYF.

The V and J genes are TRBV6-6 and TRBJ1-6; D is ambiguous. Trimming took off 2 bases at V and 5 bases at J, with 10 bases between the two ends. In germline, CDR1 is MNHNY, CDR2 SVGAGI (reference sequence). The length of the CDR3 is 15 residues. CDR3 residues: CASSYEGVDNSPLHF. CDR3 bases: TGTGCCAGCAGTTACGAGGGCGTCGATAATTCACCCCTCCACTTT.

The chain recombines TRBV15 with TRBJ2-7; 9 bases line up with TRBD2. This CDR3 is 16 amino acids long. Germline CDR1 reads LNHNV; CDR2 reads YYDKDF (reference sequence). With V trimmed by 0 bases and J by 2 bases, 5 bases remained unmatched. The CDR3 protein is CATSRDSGRGPYEQYF. The CDR3 region has the DNA TGTGCCACCAGCAGAGATAGCGGGAGAGGTCCCTACGAGCAGTACTTC.

This clone was seen a single time. This chain joins TRBV19 and TRBJ2-5, with a weak D call TRBD1 (6 bases). CDR3 length: 15 amino acids. Trimming removed 5 bases from V and 5 bases from J, with 18 bases in between. Germline V gives CDR1 LNHDA, CDR2 SQIVND (reference sequence). CDR3 sequence reads: CASSPTLRGAETQYF. The CDR3 DNA reads TGTGCCAGTAGTCCGACCCTCAGGGGAGCGGAGACCCAGTACTTC.

V usage is TRBV7-2 and J usage is TRBJ1-2; no clear D gene. CDR1 and CDR2 (germline): SGHTA, FQGNSA. The CDR3 covers 12 residues. The V end was cut by 7 bases, the J end by 4 bases, with 10 bases between. In DNA form, the CDR3 reads TGTGCCAGCACCCTTACGGGCTATGGCTACACCTTC. It translates to CASTLTGYGYTF.

This sequence joins TRBV7-8 and TRBJ1-1, with D possibly TRBD1 on 5 matching bases. Looked up from germline, CDR1 is SGHVS and CDR2 is FQNEAQ. This CDR3 has 17 residues. V was clipped by 5 bases and J by 4 bases, with 23 bases between them. CDR3 coding DNA: TGTGCCAGCAGCCAATATTCAATCCAGGGTATCGGCACTGAAGCTTTCTTT. Protein product: CASSQYSIQGIGTEAFF.

The genes are TRBV14 and TRBJ2-1; unclear D gene. Germline V gene lookup returns CDR1 SGHDN and CDR2 FVKESK. The CDR3 totals 15 residues. With 6 bases removed from V and 0 bases from J, the gap between germline ends came to 12 bases. CDR3 protein: CASRPITNSYNEQFF. DNA of the CDR3: TGTGCCAGCAGACCCATTACTAACTCCTACAATGAGCAGTTCTTC.

The chain joins TRBV25-1 to TRBJ2-7; 7 bases align to TRBD1. V was pared by 5 bases and J by 4 bases, with 11 bases of the junction left unmatched. From germline, CDR1 is MGHDK and CDR2 SYGVNS. The CDR3 sequence is 15 residues long. DNA for the CDR3: TGTGCCAGCAGTTCTCTACGGGACAGTCCTTACGAGCAGTACTTC. Protein product: CASSSLRDSPYEQYF.

This clone has a single count. The chain couples TRBV7-3 to TRBJ2-5, with 11 bases that match TRBD2. The CDR3 is made up of 16 amino acids. CDR1 and CDR2 (germline): SGHTA, FQGTGA. The junction had 4 bases not matched to a gene; V was cut back by 3 bases and J by 1 base. CDR3 DNA: TGTGCCAGCAGCTTGGTAGCGGGAGGGCCCCAAGAGACCCAGTACTTC. Amino acid sequence: CASSLVAGGPQETQYF.